This record concerns one T cell receptor beta chain sequence. Antigen unknown. Primers used in a second PCR of roughly 6 to 11 cycles were a sample-barcoded 5' primer and a J-beta primer mix. TCRdb re-called the 5' RACE reads with MiXCR, one entry per CDR3 protein. The sample has roughly 800,000 distinct CDR3 sequences; around 25% are singletons. This sample was taken from a study of blood T cells in healthy people across ages. Notes on the study in general: It was held that diversity estimates obtained from one million T cells represented underestimates.

The CDR3 totals 16 residues. With 5 bases clipped from V and 2 bases from J, the junction kept 10 bases outside the gene matches. In germline, CDR1 is SGHTA, CDR2 FQGNSA. This sample also belongs to another study, concerning T cells of mothers and their children.

Specimen: blood. The sequence was collected from a boy between 10 and 17 years old in good health. This chain links TRBV7-2 with TRBJ2-5; 8 nucleotides match TRBD1. CDR3 coding DNA: TGTGCCAGCAGCCCCACGAGACAGGGGTCTCAAGAGACCCAGTACTTC. It yields the protein CASSPTRQGSQETQYF. The full variable domain, in which reference TRBV7-2 and TRBJ2-5 provide the parts outside the CDR3, is GAGVSQSPSNKVTEKGKDVELRCDPISGHTALYWYRQSLGQGLEFLIYFQGNSAPDKSGLPSDRFSAERTGGSVSTLTIQRTQQEDSAVYLCASSPTRQGSQETQYFGPGTRLLVL.